This note documents a single T cell receptor (beta chain) sequence. Profiled with immunoSEQ multiplex PCR; TCRdb holds only in-frame clones, not every one. Here the sample spans about 210,000 clones, approximately 88% being singletons. This sample was included in a study of blood T cell repertoires in COVID-19. Trimming removed 5 bases at V and 6 bases at J, with 11 bases between. Germline CDR1 and CDR2: MGHDK and SYGVNS. The CDR3 totals 13 residues. The TCR sequence derives from a woman between 40 and 50 years old with acute COVID-19. V is TRBV25-1 and J is TRBJ2-1; D unresolved. The sample was PBMCs or T cells enriched from blood (not recorded which). The CDR3, as DNA: TGTGCCAGCAGTCCCCCGAGTATCAATGAGCAGTTCTTC. This sequence encodes CASSPPSINEQFF.